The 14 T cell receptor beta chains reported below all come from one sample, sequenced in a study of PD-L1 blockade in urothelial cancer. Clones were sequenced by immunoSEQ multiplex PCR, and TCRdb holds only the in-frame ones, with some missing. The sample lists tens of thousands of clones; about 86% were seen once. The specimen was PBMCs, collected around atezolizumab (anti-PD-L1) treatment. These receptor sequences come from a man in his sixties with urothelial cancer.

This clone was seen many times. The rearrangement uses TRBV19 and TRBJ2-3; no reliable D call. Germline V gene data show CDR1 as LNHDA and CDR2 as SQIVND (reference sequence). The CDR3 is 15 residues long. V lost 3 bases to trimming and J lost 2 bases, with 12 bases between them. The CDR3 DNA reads TGTGCCAGTAGTATCGTCCGGCGGCACACAGATACGCAGTATTTT. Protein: CASSIVRRHTDTQYF.

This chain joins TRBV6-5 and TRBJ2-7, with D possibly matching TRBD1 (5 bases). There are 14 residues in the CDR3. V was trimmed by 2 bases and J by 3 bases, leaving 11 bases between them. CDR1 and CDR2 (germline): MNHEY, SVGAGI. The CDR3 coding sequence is TGTGCCAGCAGTTACGGGCAGGGCTTCTACGAGCAGTACTTC. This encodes CASSYGQGFYEQYF.

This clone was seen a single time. The CDR3: CASSPLSGVPDTQYF. Written as DNA, the CDR3 is TGTGCCAGCTCACCACTTAGCGGGGTCCCAGATACGCAGTATTTT. The chain is built from TRBV18 and TRBJ2-3, with TRBD2 matching over 8 bases. The CDR3 extends over 15 amino acids. CDR1 KGHSH and CDR2 LQKENI come from the germline V gene. The V gene end was trimmed by 1 base and the J gene end by 4 bases; junction bases not matched to a gene: 4.

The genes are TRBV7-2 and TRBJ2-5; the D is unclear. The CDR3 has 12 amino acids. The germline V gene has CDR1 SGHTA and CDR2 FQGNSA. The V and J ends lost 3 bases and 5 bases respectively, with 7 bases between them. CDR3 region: CASSFSRETQYF. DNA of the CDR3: TGTGCCAGCAGCTTTAGCCGCGAGACCCAGTACTTC.

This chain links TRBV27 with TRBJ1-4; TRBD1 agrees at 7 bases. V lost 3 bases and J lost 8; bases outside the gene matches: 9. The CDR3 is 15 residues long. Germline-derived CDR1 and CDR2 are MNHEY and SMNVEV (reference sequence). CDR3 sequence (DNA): TGTGCCAGCAGTTTTACAGGGGAGAAAAGGGAAAAACTGTTTTTT. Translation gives CASSFTGEKREKLFF.

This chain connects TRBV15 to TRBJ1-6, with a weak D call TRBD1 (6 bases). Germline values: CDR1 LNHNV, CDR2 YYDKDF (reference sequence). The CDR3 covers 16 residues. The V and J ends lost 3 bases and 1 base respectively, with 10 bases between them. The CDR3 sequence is CATSSFRGSYNSPLHF. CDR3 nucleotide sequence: TGTGCCACCAGCAGTTTCAGGGGATCCTATAATTCACCCCTCCACTTT.

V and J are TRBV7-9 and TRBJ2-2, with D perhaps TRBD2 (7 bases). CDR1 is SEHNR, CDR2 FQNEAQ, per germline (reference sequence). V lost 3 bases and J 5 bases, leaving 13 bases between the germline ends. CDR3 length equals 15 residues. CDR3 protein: CASSFAGAGTGELFF. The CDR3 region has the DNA TGTGCCAGCAGCTTTGCGGGGGCGGGGACCGGGGAGCTGTTTTTT.

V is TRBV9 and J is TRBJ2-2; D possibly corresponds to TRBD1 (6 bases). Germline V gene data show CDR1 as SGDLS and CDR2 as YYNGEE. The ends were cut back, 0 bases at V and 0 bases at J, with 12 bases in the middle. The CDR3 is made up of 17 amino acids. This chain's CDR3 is CASSVDLGASNTGELFF. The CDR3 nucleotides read TGTGCCAGCAGCGTAGATTTGGGGGCCTCGAACACCGGGGAGCTGTTTTTT.

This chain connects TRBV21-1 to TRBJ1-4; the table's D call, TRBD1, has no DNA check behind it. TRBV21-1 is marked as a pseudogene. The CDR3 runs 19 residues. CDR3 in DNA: TGTGCCAGCAGCAAACACTACTCGGGACAGGCCCCAACTAATGAAAAACTGTTTTTT. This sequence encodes CASSKHYSGQAPTNEKLFF.

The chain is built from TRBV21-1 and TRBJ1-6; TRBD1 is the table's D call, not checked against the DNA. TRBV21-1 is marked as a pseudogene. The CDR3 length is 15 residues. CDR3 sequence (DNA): TGTGCCAGCAGGAAGGACAGAGCCTATAATTCACCCCTCCACTTT. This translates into CASRKDRAYNSPLHF.

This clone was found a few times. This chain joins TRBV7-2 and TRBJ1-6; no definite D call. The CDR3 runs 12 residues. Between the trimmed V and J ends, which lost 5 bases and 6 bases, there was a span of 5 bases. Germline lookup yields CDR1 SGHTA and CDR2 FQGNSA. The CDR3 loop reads CASSLLNSPLHF. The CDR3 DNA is TGTGCCAGCAGCCTCCTTAATTCACCCCTCCACTTT.

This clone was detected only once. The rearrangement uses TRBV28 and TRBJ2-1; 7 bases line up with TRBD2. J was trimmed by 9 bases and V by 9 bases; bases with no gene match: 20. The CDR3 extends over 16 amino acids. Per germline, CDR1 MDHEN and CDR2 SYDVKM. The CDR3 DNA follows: TGTGCCAGTTTCCCCTCGTGGGGCGGGAGAGTTGGTGAGCAGTTCTTC. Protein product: CASFPSWGGRVGEQFF.

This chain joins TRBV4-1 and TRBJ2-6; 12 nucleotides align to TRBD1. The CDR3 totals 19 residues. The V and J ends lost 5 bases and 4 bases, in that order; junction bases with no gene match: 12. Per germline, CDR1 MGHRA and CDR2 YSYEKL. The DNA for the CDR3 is TGCGCCAGCAGCACCGGTCGGGGACAGGGGGCGGGCGGGGCCAACGTCCTGACTTTC. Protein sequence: CASSTGRGQGAGGANVLTF.

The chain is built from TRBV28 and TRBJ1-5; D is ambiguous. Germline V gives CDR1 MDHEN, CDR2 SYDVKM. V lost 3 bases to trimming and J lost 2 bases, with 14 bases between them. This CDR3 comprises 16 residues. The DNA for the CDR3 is TGTGCCAGCAGTTTCCTGATTAGCGGACGCAATCAGCCCCAGCATTTT. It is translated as CASSFLISGRNQPQHF.